The 23 T cell receptor beta chains below all came from one sample that was sequenced in a study of cytomegalovirus exposure and HLA in healthy donors. 13 Jbeta primers and 60 Vbeta primers were used for the PCR. Only in-frame clones appear in the TCRdb table, and some are missing; sequencing was by immunoSEQ multiplex PCR. Among under 200,000 clones listed, around 80% were seen once. Sequenced: PBMCs. These receptors all stem from a woman aged 35 to 49 in good health and CMV-seronegative.

V and J are TRBV6-1 and TRBJ1-2, with D tentatively TRBD1 (5 bases). The germline gives CDR1 MNHNS, CDR2 SASEGT. This CDR3 contains 13 residues. Trimming cost V 0 bases and J 3 bases, with 5 bases left between them. The CDR3 is CASSEAGHYGYTF. The CDR3 DNA sequence: TGTGCCAGCAGTGAAGCGGGGCACTATGGCTACACCTTC.

Here the CDR3 DNA reads TGTGCCAGCAGCTTAGCGCTAGCGGGTTTGGGGTATACGCAGTATTTT. Translated: CASSLALAGLGYTQYF. This chain joins TRBV7-2 and TRBJ2-3; TRBD2 matches 8 bases. V lost 0 bases and J lost 7; bases outside the gene matches: 9. The CDR3 is 16 residues long. The germline V gene encodes CDR1 SGHTA and CDR2 FQGNSA.

CDR3 DNA: TGTGCCATCAGCGTAGTCCCGGGACGGGAGGCCTACGAGCAGTACTTC. Protein sequence: CAISVVPGREAYEQYF. The chain has TRBV10-3 and TRBJ2-7, with TRBD2 identical over 7 bases. Trimming removed 6 bases from V and 2 bases from J; junction bases left unmatched: 13. Germline V gene lookup returns CDR1 ENHRY and CDR2 SYGVKD. The CDR3 sequence is 16 residues long.

This clone was counted between two and nine times. The chain uses TRBV7-9 and TRBJ2-5; 8 nucleotides match TRBD2. The germline CDR1 and CDR2 sequences are SEHNR and FQNEAQ (reference sequence). This CDR3 spans 17 amino acids. Unmatched junction bases numbered 12, after V lost 5 bases and J lost 1 base. CDR3 in amino acids: CASSPPLRLAPQETQYF. DNA of the CDR3: TGTGCCAGCAGCCCTCCGTTGAGACTAGCGCCCCAAGAGACCCAGTACTTC.

The CDR3 here is CAWRKPGGYTF. CDR3 nucleotides: TGTGCCTGGAGGAAACCGGGTGGCTACACCTTC. The V call is TRBV30, the J call TRBJ1-2; D uncertain. The CDR3 has 11 amino acids. V lost 3 bases and J 7 bases, leaving 9 bases between the germline ends. Germline assignment: CDR1 GTSNPN and CDR2 SVGIG (reference sequence).

The rearrangement uses TRBV7-3 and TRBJ2-5, with 7 bases fitting TRBD2. Germline-derived CDR1 and CDR2 are SGHTA and FQGTGA. This CDR3 region has 17 residues. Trimming removed 1 base from V and 3 bases from J; junction bases left unmatched: 11. This chain's CDR3 is CASSLNGPGRGEETQYF. DNA for the CDR3: TGTGCCAGCAGCTTAAACGGGCCGGGACGGGGGGAAGAGACCCAGTACTTC.

The gene calls are TRBV11-2 and TRBJ1-2; TRBD1 might be the D (6 bases). Germline CDR1 is SGHAT and CDR2 is FQNNGV. With 1 base removed from V and 4 bases from J, the gap between germline ends came to 10 bases. The CDR3 length is 14 residues. The CDR3, as DNA: TGTGCCAGCAGCTTAGGGGGGCAGCTCTATGGCTACACCTTC. Protein: CASSLGGQLYGYTF.

The chain combines TRBV27 with TRBJ1-2; 9 bases agree with TRBD1. The CDR3 spans 14 residues. Germline CDR1 and CDR2: MNHEY and SMNVEV (reference sequence). The trim removed 7 bases at V and 4 bases at J, leaving 7 bases unmatched. The DNA of the CDR3 is TGTGCCAGCAACTCCGGGACAGGGAGCTATGGCTACACCTTC. It is translated as CASNSGTGSYGYTF.

This chain uses TRBV6-1 with TRBJ2-3; TRBD2 is a possible D gene (6 bases). CDR1 and CDR2 (germline): MNHNS, SASEGT. The CDR3 extends over 16 amino acids. The germline V and J ends were trimmed by 0 bases and 6 bases, with 16 bases remaining between them. The CDR3 coding sequence is TGTGCCAGCAGTGAAGCGCTTCGGGGGTTGGTGGATACGCAGTATTTT. Protein product: CASSEALRGLVDTQYF.

The rearrangement links TRBV5-1 to TRBJ2-1; TRBD1 might be the D (6 bases). This CDR3 comprises 16 residues. Germline V gene data show CDR1 as SGHRS and CDR2 as YFSETQ. Trimming cost V 1 base and J 2 bases, with 13 bases left between them. In DNA form, the CDR3 reads TGCGCCAGCAGCTTGCTCCTAGGGGGAACCTACAATGAGCAGTTCTTC. This translates into CASSLLLGGTYNEQFF.

The J gene is TRBJ1-2, the V gene TRBV19, with 8 bases identical to TRBD1. Germline CDR1 LNHDA, CDR2 SQIVND (reference sequence). V shed 4 bases and J 3 bases; nucleotides not matched to a gene: 4. The length of the CDR3 is 14 residues. CDR3 protein: CASSTPGQDYGYTF. The DNA for the CDR3 is TGTGCCAGTAGTACCCCGGGACAGGACTATGGCTACACCTTC. The variable domain in full, completed from reference TRBV19 and TRBJ1-2, reads DGGITQSPKYLFRKEGQNVTLSCEQNLNHDAMYWYRQDPGQGLRLIYYSQIVNDFQKGDIAEGYSVSREKKESFPLTVTSAQKNPTAFYLCASSTPGQDYGYTFGSGTRLTVV.

This chain uses TRBV5-4 with TRBJ1-1, with TRBD1 as a possible D gene (5 bases). The germline CDR1 and CDR2 sequences are SGHNT and YYREEE (reference sequence). V lost 1 base, J lost 7 bases, and 8 bases lay in between. CDR3 length equals 12 residues. The CDR3 nucleotides are TGTGCCAGCAGCTTGCAGGGTCGTGAAGCTTTCTTT. Translation: CASSLQGREAFF.

V and J are TRBV4-1 and TRBJ1-4; 11 nucleotides align to TRBD1. The germline V gene has CDR1 MGHRA and CDR2 YSYEKL. Trimming at V came to 7 bases and at J to 12 bases, leaving 13 bases not matched to a gene. There are 15 residues in the CDR3. The CDR3 is CASKGTGGPERQLFF. The CDR3 coding sequence is TGCGCCAGCAAGGGGACAGGGGGTCCCGAGAGGCAACTGTTTTTT.

The genes are TRBV19 and TRBJ1-6, with 7 bases fitting TRBD1. The CDR3 extends over 14 amino acids. Germline values: CDR1 LNHDA, CDR2 SQIVND (reference sequence). J lost 6 bases, V lost 8 bases, and 7 bases had no gene match. The CDR3 loop reads CASRTGESNSPLHF. The CDR3 coding sequence is TGTGCCAGTCGGACAGGAGAGAGTAATTCACCCCTCCACTTT.

V usage is TRBV29-1 and J usage is TRBJ2-1, with a possible D match to TRBD1 (6 bases). The V end lost 7 bases, the J end lost 6 bases, and 10 bases lay between the germline ends. Germline assignment: CDR1 SQVTM and CDR2 ANQGSEA. This CDR3 has 11 residues. DNA for the CDR3: TGCAGCGGGGACATCCTCAATGAGCAGTTCTTC. This encodes CSGDILNEQFF.

The V call is TRBV7-9, the J call TRBJ1-6, with TRBD1 as a possible D gene (6 bases). The CDR3 consists of 14 residues. The V end lost 5 bases, the J end lost 9 bases, and 14 bases lay between the germline ends. Germline V CDR1 and CDR2: SEHNR, FQNEAQ (reference sequence). DNA for the CDR3: TGTGCCAGCAGCGGAGGACAGAGGATTTCACCCCTCCACTTT. It encodes CASSGGQRISPLHF.

V is TRBV28 and J is TRBJ1-2; TRBD1 matches at 7 bases. With V trimmed by 7 bases and J by 2 bases, 4 bases remained unmatched. Germline lookup yields CDR1 MDHEN and CDR2 SYDVKM. The CDR3 spans 13 residues. The CDR3 DNA is TGTGCCAGCACCCGGGGACAGAACTATGGCTACACCTTC. Translation: CASTRGQNYGYTF.

Concerning this clone itself: The junction departs from the called germline gene at one end, perhaps through a read error. V gene TRBV7-9 combines with J gene TRBJ1-1; the D gene is possibly TRBD1 (6 bases). CDR3 length: 17 residues. The germline CDR1 and CDR2 sequences are SEHNR and FQNEAQ (reference sequence). In DNA, the CDR3 is TGTTCCAGCAGCTTAAGCCGTGAGCAGGGGTTGAACACTGAAGCTTTCTTT. This codes for CSSSLSREQGLNTEAFF.

The CDR3 loop reads CASRLPGTGELFF. As DNA, the CDR3 is TGTGCCAGCAGATTGCCGGGGACCGGGGAGCTGTTTTTT. This rearrangement joins TRBV6-5 to TRBJ2-2; TRBD2 might be the D (5 bases). Trimming left V 6 bases short and J 5 bases short, with 10 bases between. CDR1 and CDR2 (germline): MNHEY, SVGAGI. This CDR3 is 13 amino acids long.

This clone was counted a single time. This rearrangement joins TRBV18 to TRBJ1-2; 8 bases are shared with TRBD1. This CDR3 spans 17 amino acids. Trimming at V came to 0 bases and at J to 8 bases, leaving 14 bases not matched to a gene. CDR1 and CDR2 from the germline V gene are KGHSH and LQKENI. CDR3 DNA sequence: TGTGCCAGCTCACCACCGGGACAGGCCGTCGTGGGCGTAGGCTACACCTTC. This codes for CASSPPGQAVVGVGYTF.

The chain couples TRBV27 to TRBJ2-3; weak D call: TRBD1 (6 bases). CDR3 size: 16 residues. The germline gives CDR1 MNHEY, CDR2 SMNVEV (reference sequence). V was clipped by 7 bases and J by 4 bases, with 21 bases between them. CDR3: CASISYRVRWADTQYF. The CDR3 DNA sequence: TGTGCCAGCATATCCTACAGGGTGAGGTGGGCAGATACGCAGTATTTT.

This clone was seen more than once but under ten times. In DNA, the CDR3 is TGTGCCAGCTCACCCCCTAGCACAGATACGCAGTATTTT. Encoded protein: CASSPPSTDTQYF. The chain joins TRBV18 to TRBJ2-3; D is undetermined. V lost 3 bases and J lost 0, with 4 bases in between. CDR1 and CDR2 from the germline V gene are KGHSH and LQKENI. The CDR3 has 13 amino acids.

The chain uses TRBV10-3 and TRBJ1-1; D is unclear. Germline V gene data show CDR1 as ENHRY and CDR2 as SYGVKD. Trimming took 4 bases from V and 0 from J, leaving 9 bases between them. The CDR3 runs 14 residues. DNA for the CDR3: TGTGCCATCAGTGTTGCAGGAATGAACACTGAAGCTTTCTTT. Encoded protein: CAISVAGMNTEAFF.